A single sample gave rise to the 24 T cell receptor beta chains below, sequenced in a study of OX40 agonist ivuxolimab in advanced cancers. TCRdb's table, derived via immunoSEQ multiplex PCR, lists solely in-frame clones and lacks some. Among roughly 66,000 clones, 75% to 85% were seen once, and the ten largest hold about 0.42%. Sample: CD4+ or CD8+ T cells sorted from blood, taken in a trial of the OX40 agonist ivuxolimab. These receptors were collected from an adult with an advanced solid tumor such as melanoma, head and neck, liver or kidney cancer.

In regard to this clone: A read error may account for a junction end that differs from germline. The J gene is TRBJ2-6, the V gene TRBV7-9; D gene ambiguous. Looked up from germline, CDR1 is SEHNR and CDR2 is FQNEAQ (reference sequence). This CDR3 region has 14 residues. CDR3 residues: CTSSATAGANVLTF. The DNA of the CDR3 is TGTACCAGCAGCGCCACAGCTGGGGCCAACGTCCTGACTTTC.

J is TRBJ1-2 and V is TRBV30; D is unclear. Deletions cut 2 bases from V and 7 bases from J, with 11 bases between. CDR3 size: 12 residues. Germline CDR1 reads GTSNPN; CDR2 reads SVGIG (reference sequence). CDR3 DNA: TGTGCCTGGAGTCATTTGGGCCTTGGCTACACCTTC. Its protein product is CAWSHLGLGYTF.

The chain uses TRBV5-1 and TRBJ2-2, with 9 bases matching TRBD1. In germline, CDR1 is SGHRS, CDR2 YFSETQ. This CDR3 has 14 amino acids. V shed 7 bases, J shed 6 bases, and the junction held 7 bases outside the gene matches. CDR3 in DNA: TGCGCCAGCGGAACAGGGGGCGCCCCCGGGGAGCTGTTTTTT. It encodes CASGTGGAPGELFF.

The rearrangement uses TRBV5-1 and TRBJ2-1; D might be TRBD1 (5 bases). The V and J ends lost 3 bases and 10 bases respectively, with 11 bases between them. Germline assignment: CDR1 SGHRS and CDR2 YFSETQ. CDR3 size: 12 residues. This CDR3 is CASSSQGREQFF. CDR3 nucleotides: TGCGCCAGCAGCTCCCAGGGTCGGGAGCAGTTCTTC.

This chain connects TRBV6-6 to TRBJ1-5; D is undetermined. CDR3 length: 13 residues. V was trimmed by 2 bases and J by 4 bases, leaving 6 bases between them. Germline V gene lookup returns CDR1 MNHNY and CDR2 SVGAGI (reference sequence). The CDR3 coding sequence is TGTGCCAGCAGTTACGGGGAGAATCAGCCCCAGCATTTT. Encoded protein: CASSYGENQPQHF.

The rearrangement joins TRBV19 to TRBJ2-1, with 11 bases aligning to TRBD2. After removal of 1 base from V and 7 bases from J, the junction contained 3 bases not matched to a gene. The CDR3 sequence is 15 residues long. CDR1 is LNHDA, CDR2 SQIVND, per germline (reference sequence). This CDR3 is CASSIGSGRGNEQFF. CDR3 DNA: TGTGCCAGTAGTATAGGTAGCGGGAGGGGGAATGAGCAGTTCTTC.

The rearrangement links TRBV30 to TRBJ1-5; 7 bases line up with TRBD1. The germline V gene encodes CDR1 GTSNPN and CDR2 SVGIG (reference sequence). The V segment lost 1 base and the J segment 10 bases; nucleotides outside the gene matches: 13. CDR3 length: 15 amino acids. As DNA, the CDR3 is TGTGCCTGGAGTGCTAAGGGGCCCAGGGGGGCCCCCCAGCATTTT. It codes for CAWSAKGPRGAPQHF.

This clone came up a few times. The V call is TRBV6-5, the J call TRBJ1-1; no clear D. The CDR3 contains 15 residues. Germline V lookup: CDR1 MNHEY, CDR2 SVGAGI. Trimming cost V 6 bases and J 3 bases, with 17 bases left between them. The CDR3: CASSQVEGSYTEAFF. The DNA for the CDR3 is TGTGCCAGCAGCCAGGTGGAAGGGTCGTACACTGAAGCTTTCTTT.

The chain has TRBV7-9 and TRBJ2-7, with D possibly matching TRBD1 (5 bases). The CDR3 has 14 residues. CDR1 is SEHNR, CDR2 FQNEAQ, per germline (reference sequence). V was pared by 2 bases and J by 4 bases, with 12 bases between. The CDR3 DNA follows: TGTGCCAGCAGCTTAACCCTCCCAGGGTACGAGCAGTACTTC. Residues: CASSLTLPGYEQYF.

A single count supports this clone. V gene TRBV25-1 combines with J gene TRBJ1-6, with TRBD1 identical over 8 bases. The CDR3 consists of 15 residues. Germline CDR1 MGHDK, CDR2 SYGVNS. V was pared by 5 bases and J by 7 bases, with 7 bases of the junction left unmatched. As DNA, the CDR3 is TGTGCCAGCAGTAATCCCCAGGGGGCGAATTCACCCCTCCACTTT. This sequence encodes CASSNPQGANSPLHF.

This sequence joins TRBV28 and TRBJ1-2; D remains unclear. The V and J ends lost 5 bases and 5 bases respectively, with 12 bases between them. Germline V gene sequence: CDR1 MDHEN, CDR2 SYDVKM. The CDR3 is 13 residues long. In nucleotides, the CDR3 is TGTGCCAGCAGTATACGGAGGAGGTATGGCTACACCTTC. It translates to CASSIRRRYGYTF.

This clone has just a few counts. Other DNA sequences in this sample translate to the same CDR3. The chain combines TRBV11-2 with TRBJ2-3, with D hard to call. Germline CDR1 SGHAT, CDR2 FQNNGV. Trimming left V 4 bases short and J 6 bases short, with 8 bases between. There are 12 residues in the CDR3. The CDR3 spells CASSSIGDTQYF. The CDR3 DNA reads TGTGCCAGCAGCTCGATAGGGGATACGCAGTATTTT.

The count of this clone is one. The chain recombines TRBV28 with TRBJ2-7; D possibly corresponds to TRBD1 (6 bases). V was pared by 2 bases and J by 3 bases, with 8 bases between. There are 13 residues in the CDR3. CDR1 is MDHEN, CDR2 SYDVKM, per germline. The CDR3 bases are TGTGCCAGCAGTTTAGGACAGCACTACGAGCAGTACTTC. Its protein is CASSLGQHYEQYF.

The chain has TRBV4-1 and TRBJ1-4, with TRBD1 identical over 8 bases. The CDR3 covers 17 residues. The V segment lost 3 bases and the J segment 8 bases; nucleotides outside the gene matches: 14. CDR1 and CDR2 from the germline V gene are MGHRA and YSYEKL. The CDR3 region has the DNA TGCGCCAGCAGCCAGCTCCATGGACAGGGAGGTCGGGAAAAACTGTTTTTT. It specifies CASSQLHGQGGREKLFF.

This clone came up a few times. This chain links TRBV11-3 with TRBJ2-1, with D perhaps TRBD1 (6 bases). Germline loops: CDR1 SGHNT, CDR2 YENEEA. There are 12 residues in the CDR3. Between the trimmed V and J ends, which lost 5 bases and 8 bases, there was a span of 10 bases. The CDR3 sequence: CASSQGIDEQFF. CDR3 in DNA: TGTGCCAGCAGCCAGGGGATCGATGAGCAGTTCTTC. Full variable domain (remainder filled in from reference TRBV11-3 and TRBJ2-1): EAGVVQSPRYKIIEKKQPVAFWCNPISGHNTLYWYLQNLGQGPELLIRYENEEAVDDSQLPKDRFSAERLKGVDSTLKIQPAELGDSAVYLCASSQGIDEQFFGPGTRLTVL.

This clone has only one observation. This chain links TRBV28 with TRBJ2-1; TRBD2 aligns across 10 bases. CDR1 MDHEN and CDR2 SYDVKM come from the germline V gene. This CDR3 is built from 17 residues. V lost 4 bases to trimming and J lost 1 base; unmatched junction nucleotides: 7. Written as DNA, the CDR3 is TGTGCCAGCAGTTCCGTGGCGGGACTAGCGTCCTACAATGAGCAGTTCTTC. It specifies CASSSVAGLASYNEQFF.

The V and J genes are TRBV10-1 and TRBJ1-2; D ambiguous. CDR1 and CDR2 from the germline V gene are WNHNN and SYGVQD (reference sequence). CDR3 length: 13 amino acids. Trimming left V 8 bases short and J 6 bases short, with 16 bases between. CDR3 in DNA: TGCGCCAGCGCTCAATCCGTAACCCATGGCTACACCTTC. Amino acid sequence: CASAQSVTHGYTF.

The CDR3 nucleotides read TGCGCCAGCAATTCGGGCGTGGGAGAGACCCAGTACTTC. Translation: CASNSGVGETQYF. The chain couples TRBV5-1 to TRBJ2-5, with D unclear. CDR3 length: 13 amino acids. Germline V gene sequence: CDR1 SGHRS, CDR2 YFSETQ. Trimming pared 6 bases from V and 4 bases from J, leaving 13 bases between.

J is TRBJ2-7 and V is TRBV4-2; 7 bases match TRBD2. This CDR3 is 14 amino acids long. V dropped 11 bases and J dropped 3; count of bases not matched to a gene: 13. CDR1 is LGHNA, CDR2 YNFKEQ, per germline. The CDR3 sequence is CAAPPWEGSYEQYV. CDR3 DNA sequence: TGTGCCGCCCCCCCTTGGGAGGGGAGCTACGAGCAGTACGTC.

This clone was found once. V and J are TRBV7-9 and TRBJ2-1; 10 bases are shared with TRBD1. This CDR3 contains 15 residues. The ends lost 6 bases at V and 6 bases at J; junction bases unmatched: 8. The germline V gene has CDR1 SEHNR and CDR2 FQNEAQ (reference sequence). CDR3 sequence: CASSYPRTGGNEQFF. CDR3 nucleotide sequence: TGTGCCAGCAGTTATCCCCGGACAGGGGGCAATGAGCAGTTCTTC.

The gene calls are TRBV7-2 and TRBJ2-1; a possible D gene is TRBD2 (6 bases). Per germline, CDR1 SGHTA and CDR2 FQGNSA. With 6 bases removed from V and 12 bases from J, the gap between germline ends came to 15 bases. The CDR3 is 12 residues long. The DNA of the CDR3 is TGTGCCAGCAGTTTCTATCGGGAGAGGCAGTTCTTC. Protein: CASSFYRERQFF.

This chain joins TRBV7-9 and TRBJ2-2, with D perhaps matching TRBD2 (5 bases). The CDR3 totals 15 residues. Germline CDR1 is SEHNR and CDR2 is FQNEAQ (reference sequence). V was cut by 0 bases and J by 8 bases, with 13 bases left in between. The CDR3 sequence: CASSLARLPSGELFF. The CDR3 DNA follows: TGTGCCAGCAGCTTAGCGAGACTACCATCTGGGGAGCTGTTTTTT.

This sequence joins TRBV20-1 and TRBJ2-5; D ambiguous. The CDR3 sequence is 10 residues long. Germline V gene data show CDR1 as DFQATT and CDR2 as SNEGSKA (reference sequence). Trimming took 4 bases from V and 4 from J, leaving 4 bases between them. The CDR3 DNA sequence: TGCAGTGCTAATATAGAGACCCAGTACTTC. Translating it yields CSANIETQYF.

V usage is TRBV14 and J usage is TRBJ2-2, with TRBD1 identical over 9 bases. This CDR3 has 14 residues. V lost 6 bases and J lost 4; bases outside the gene matches: 3. Germline CDR1 and CDR2: SGHDN and FVKESK. CDR3 region: CASRGTGRTGELFF. In DNA, the CDR3 is TGTGCCAGCAGGGGGACAGGGCGCACCGGGGAGCTGTTTTTT.